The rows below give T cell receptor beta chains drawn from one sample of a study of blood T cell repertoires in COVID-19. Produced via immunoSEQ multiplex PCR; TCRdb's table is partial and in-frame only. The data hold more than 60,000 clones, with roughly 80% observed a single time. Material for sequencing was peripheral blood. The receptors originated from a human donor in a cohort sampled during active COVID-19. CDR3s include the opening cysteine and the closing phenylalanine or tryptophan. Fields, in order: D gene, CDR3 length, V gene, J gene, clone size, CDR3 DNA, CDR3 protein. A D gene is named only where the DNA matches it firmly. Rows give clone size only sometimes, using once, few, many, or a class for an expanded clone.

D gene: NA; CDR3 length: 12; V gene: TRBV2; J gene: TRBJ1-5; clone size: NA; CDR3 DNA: NA; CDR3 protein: CASSSSTWPQHF
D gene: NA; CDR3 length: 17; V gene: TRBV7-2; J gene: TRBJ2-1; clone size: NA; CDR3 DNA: TGTGCCAGCAGCTTATTCGGTAGACGAGGCGGCGACAATGAGCAGTTCTTC; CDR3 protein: CASSLFGRRGGDNEQFF
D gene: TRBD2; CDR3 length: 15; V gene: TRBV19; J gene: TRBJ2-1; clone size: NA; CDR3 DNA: TGTGCCAGTAGTACGTCTGGGACTAGCTGGAATGAGCAGTTCTTC; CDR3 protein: CASSTSGTSWNEQFF
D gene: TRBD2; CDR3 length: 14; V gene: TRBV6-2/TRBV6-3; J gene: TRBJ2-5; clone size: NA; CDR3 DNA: TGTGCCAGCAGTTACTCTGCGGGGGGAGAGACCCAGTACTTC; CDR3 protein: CASSYSAGGETQYF
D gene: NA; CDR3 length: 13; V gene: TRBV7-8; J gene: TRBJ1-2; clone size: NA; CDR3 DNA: TGTGCCAGCAGCGGCGCGCGGAACTATGGCTACACCTTC; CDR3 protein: CASSGARNYGYTF
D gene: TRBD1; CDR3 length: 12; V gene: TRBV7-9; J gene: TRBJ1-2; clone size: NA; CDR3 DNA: TGTGCCAGCAGCCAGGGGGCCAATGGCTACACCTTC; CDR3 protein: CASSQGANGYTF
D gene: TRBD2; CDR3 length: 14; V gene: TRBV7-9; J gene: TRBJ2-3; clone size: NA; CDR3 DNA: TGTGCCAGCAGCTTAGGGCGGGGGGCGGATACGCAGTATTTT; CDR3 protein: CASSLGRGADTQYF
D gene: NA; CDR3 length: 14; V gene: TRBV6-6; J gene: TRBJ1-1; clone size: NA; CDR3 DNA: TGTGCCAGCACCCCTCCTCGGGGGGGCACTGAAGCTTTCTTT; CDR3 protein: CASTPPRGGTEAFF
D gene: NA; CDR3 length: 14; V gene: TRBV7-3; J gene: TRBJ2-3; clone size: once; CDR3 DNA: TGTGCCAGCAGCCAGCGGAGTAGCACAGATACGCAGTATTTT; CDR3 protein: CASSQRSSTDTQYF
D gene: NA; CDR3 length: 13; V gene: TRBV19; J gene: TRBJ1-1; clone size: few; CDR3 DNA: TGTGCCAGCCGACAGGACAGGAACACTGAAGCTTTCTTT; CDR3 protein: CASRQDRNTEAFF
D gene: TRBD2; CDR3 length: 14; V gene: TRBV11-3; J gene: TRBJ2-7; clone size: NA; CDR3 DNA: TGTGCCAGCAGCTTAGCGGGGGGTGCCTACGAGCAGTACTTC; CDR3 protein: CASSLAGGAYEQYF
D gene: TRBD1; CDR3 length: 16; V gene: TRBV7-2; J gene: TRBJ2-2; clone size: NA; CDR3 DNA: TGTGCCAGCAGCGCCCGAGGGGGCGTTCGCACCGGGGAGCTGTTTTTT; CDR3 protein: CASSARGGVRTGELFF
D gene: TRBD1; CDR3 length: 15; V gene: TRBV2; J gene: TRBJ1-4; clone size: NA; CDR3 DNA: TGTGCCAGCAGTTCCCGGACAGGAGCAAATGAAAAACTGTTTTTT; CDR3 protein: CASSSRTGANEKLFF
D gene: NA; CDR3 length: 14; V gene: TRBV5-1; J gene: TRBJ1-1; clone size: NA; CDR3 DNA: TGCGCCAGCAGCAATGAGTACTCGAACACTGAAGCTTTCTTT; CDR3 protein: CASSNEYSNTEAFF
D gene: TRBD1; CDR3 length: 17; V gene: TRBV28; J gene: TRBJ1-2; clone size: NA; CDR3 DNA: TGTGCCAGCAGTTCACCGGGACAGGGAGGGGCTAACTATGGCTACACCTTC; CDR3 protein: CASSSPGQGGANYGYTF
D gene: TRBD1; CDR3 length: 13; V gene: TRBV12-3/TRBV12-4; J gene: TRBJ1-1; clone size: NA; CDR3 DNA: TGTGCCACCTGGGCCCGACAGGGGACTGAAGCTTTCTTT; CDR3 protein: CATWARQGTEAFF
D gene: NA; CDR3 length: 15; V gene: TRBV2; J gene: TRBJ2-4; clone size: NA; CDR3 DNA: TGTGCCAGCAGTGAGGCGGGGGCGGCCAAAAACATTCAGTACTTC; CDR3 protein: CASSEAGAAKNIQYF
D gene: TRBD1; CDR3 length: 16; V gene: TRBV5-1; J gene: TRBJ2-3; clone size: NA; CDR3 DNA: TGCGCCAGCAGCTCCACACCACAGGGGTACACAGATACGCAGTATTTT; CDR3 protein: CASSSTPQGYTDTQYF
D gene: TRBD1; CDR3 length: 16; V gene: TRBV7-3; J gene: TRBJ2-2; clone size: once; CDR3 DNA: TGTGCCAGCAGCCAACAGGGGGCGCGCAGGACCGGGGAGCTGTTTTTT; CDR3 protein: CASSQQGARRTGELFF
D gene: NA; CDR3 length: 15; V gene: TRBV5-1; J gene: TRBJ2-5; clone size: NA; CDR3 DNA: TGCGCCAGCAGCTTCCAACCAGGGAACCAAGAGACCCAGTACTTC; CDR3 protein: CASSFQPGNQETQYF
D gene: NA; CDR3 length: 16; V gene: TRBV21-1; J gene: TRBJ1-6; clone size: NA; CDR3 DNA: TGTGCCAGCAGCAAAGCGAGACAGACCTATAATTCACCCCTCCACTTT; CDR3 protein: CASSKARQTYNSPLHF
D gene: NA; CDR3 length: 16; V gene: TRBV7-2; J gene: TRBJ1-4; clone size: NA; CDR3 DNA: TGTGCCAGCAGCTTACTTTATTTGGGGCAAGATGAAAAACTGTTTTTT; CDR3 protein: CASSLLYLGQDEKLFF